The entry below describes one T cell receptor (beta chain). Its specificity is not known. This sample is part of a study of graft-versus-host responses after intestinal transplantation. Study summary: The transplants performed in recipients were multivisceral, liver-intestinal, or isolated intestinal. Induction using anti-thymocyte globulin, followed by tacrolimus and steroids for two to three years, was given to all recipients. Study observations and caveats: An association linked early post-transplant HvG declines with peak circulating GvH clone levels. Individuals who had graft-donor T cell macrochimerism had allografts that showed high graft-versus-host to host-versus-graft clonal ratios.

This CDR3 spans 12 amino acids. Germline assignment: CDR1 SEHNR and CDR2 FQNEAQ (reference sequence). The V end lost 3 bases, the J end lost 6 bases, and 6 bases lay between the germline ends. Using immunoSEQ multiplex PCR, the repertoire was profiled, and TCRdb retains in-frame clones only, with some absent. The profile covers some 26,000 clones, with roughly 95% appearing a single time and 0.4% to 0.65% taken by the ten largest. The clonotype comes from a human patient who received an intestinal transplant, so some T cells may come from the graft donor. Sequenced here: PBMCs, sampled 156 days after intestinal transplant. This chain links TRBV7-9 with TRBJ2-1, with D unclear. CDR3 sequence (DNA): TGTGCCAGCAGCTTGGGTTCCAATGAGCAGTTCTTC. It translates to CASSLGSNEQFF.